This TCR beta chain was sequenced in a study of blood T cell repertoires in COVID-19. About the research overall: From the United States, Italy and Spain came samples of acute and convalescent COVID-19. T cells, B-cell-depleted T cells, or PBMCs provided the cDNA or gDNA that served as material.

As processed by the authors: Reference gene primers were amplified, and this amplification served to estimate nucleated cell counts. Measured with immunoSEQ multiplex PCR; TCRdb has only the in-frame clones, and not every one. Clone size and the V and J calls come from that table; the DNA yielded D and trimming. Here the sample spans around 80,000 clones, around four fifths being singletons. The CDR3 is 15 residues long. Germline CDR1 SGHTA, CDR2 FQGNSA. The V and J ends lost 2 bases and 2 bases respectively, with 10 bases between them. This TCR was sampled from a human donor in a cohort sampled during active COVID-19. V is TRBV7-2 and J is TRBJ1-5; D gene uncertain. The material sequenced was peripheral blood. CDR3 residues: CASSLQVNRNQPQHF. Here the CDR3 DNA reads TGTGCCAGCAGCTTACAGGTGAATCGCAATCAGCCCCAGCATTTT.